The next 27 T cell receptor beta chains were all read from a single sample in a study of technical replicates of blood from a few donors. Using immunoSEQ multiplex PCR, the repertoire was profiled, and TCRdb retains in-frame clones only, with some absent. The sample lists fewer than 100,000 clones; approximately 94% were seen once. The sample was T cells isolated from PBMCs. All receptors come from a human donor in good health.

The chain combines TRBV7-9 with TRBJ2-2; D call uncertain. Between the trimmed V and J ends, which lost 1 base and 2 bases, there was a span of 8 bases. Germline loops: CDR1 SEHNR, CDR2 FQNEAQ (reference sequence). CDR3 size: 15 residues. The CDR3 here is CASSLDWSNTGELFF. Here the CDR3 DNA reads TGTGCCAGCAGCTTAGACTGGAGTAACACCGGGGAGCTGTTTTTT.

The V and J genes are TRBV11-2 and TRBJ2-2; the D gene is possibly TRBD2 (6 bases). V was trimmed by 6 bases and J by 0 bases, leaving 14 bases between them. The germline CDR1 and CDR2 sequences are SGHAT and FQNNGV. The CDR3 is 16 residues long. CDR3 DNA sequence: TGTGCCAGCAGATTTCTTAGCGGAGCGAACACCGGGGAGCTGTTTTTT. As protein: CASRFLSGANTGELFF.

The chain employs TRBV2 and TRBJ2-1; 7 bases fit TRBD1. The CDR3 is 15 residues long. J lost 0 bases, V lost 8 bases, and 7 bases had no gene match. Germline CDR1 and CDR2: SNHLY and FYNNEI. The CDR3: CASAEDRSSYNEQFF. CDR3 nucleotide sequence: TGTGCCAGCGCCGAGGACAGGAGCTCCTACAATGAGCAGTTCTTC.

V usage is TRBV4-1 and J usage is TRBJ2-7, with a tentative D call TRBD2 (6 bases). The germline V gene has CDR1 MGHRA and CDR2 YSYEKL. There are 14 residues in the CDR3. V gave up 3 bases and J gave up 9 bases, with 18 bases separating them. The DNA for the CDR3 is TGCGCCAGCAGCCAGGTTAGCGGAGAATACCCGCAGTACTTC. Translating it yields CASSQVSGEYPQYF.

This clone was counted a single time. This rearrangement joins TRBV6-5 to TRBJ2-7; 7 bases align to TRBD1. Germline V gives CDR1 MNHEY, CDR2 SVGAGI. V lost 7 bases to trimming and J lost 7 bases; unmatched junction nucleotides: 7. The CDR3 is made up of 12 amino acids. CDR3 coding DNA: TGTGCCAGCACAAGGACAGGTGATGAGCAGTACTTC. Residues: CASTRTGDEQYF.

The chain links TRBV4-3 to TRBJ1-1; no clear D. V was shortened by 3 bases and J by 2 bases, with 7 bases between the two germline ends. This CDR3 region has 13 residues. CDR1 LGHNA and CDR2 YSLEER come from the germline V gene. The CDR3 here is CASSQRSNTEAFF. The CDR3 region has the DNA TGCGCCAGCAGCCAGCGGAGTAACACTGAAGCTTTCTTT.

The chain links TRBV7-9 to TRBJ2-7; possibly TRBD1 for D (7 bases). The CDR3 length is 13 residues. Trimming pared 4 bases from V and 5 bases from J, leaving 12 bases between. Germline assignment: CDR1 SEHNR and CDR2 FQNEAQ (reference sequence). The CDR3 is CASSYRGGNEQYF. The CDR3 DNA reads TGTGCCAGCAGCTACAGGGGCGGGAACGAGCAGTACTTC.

J is TRBJ2-3 and V is TRBV4-2; 11 bases are a match to TRBD2. Germline V gives CDR1 LGHNA, CDR2 YNFKEQ. V was clipped by 0 bases and J by 4 bases; unmatched bases: 9. The CDR3 consists of 18 residues. The chain's CDR3 is CASSQDLGSGRAADTQYF. CDR3 coding DNA: TGTGCCAGCAGCCAAGATCTTGGTAGCGGGAGGGCTGCAGATACGCAGTATTTT.

In its sample, this clone was seen once. V and J are TRBV10-3 and TRBJ1-2, with 11 positions matching TRBD1. The V and J ends lost 3 bases and 6 bases, in that order; junction bases with no gene match: 3. Per germline, CDR1 ENHRY and CDR2 SYGVKD. The CDR3 totals 14 residues. Written as DNA, the CDR3 is TGTGCCATCAGTGAAGGGGGACAGGGGGATGGCTACACCTTC. Protein product: CAISEGGQGDGYTF.

V and J are TRBV4-1 and TRBJ2-1; 9 bases are shared with TRBD2. V dropped 0 bases and J dropped 7; count of bases not matched to a gene: 4. CDR1 MGHRA and CDR2 YSYEKL come from the germline V gene. This CDR3 region has 15 residues. CDR3 region: CASSQESGLANEQFF. The CDR3 bases are TGCGCCAGCAGCCAAGAAAGCGGACTAGCGAATGAGCAGTTCTTC.

In DNA, the CDR3 is TGTGCCAGCGGTACTATTTGGCAGGGTGACTATGGCTACACCTTC. The encoded protein is CASGTIWQGDYGYTF. The gene calls are TRBV6-1 and TRBJ1-2, with D maybe TRBD1 (5 bases). The V end was cut by 8 bases, the J end by 3 bases, with 19 bases between. CDR3 length equals 15 residues. The germline V gene encodes CDR1 MNHNS and CDR2 SASEGT.

The gene calls are TRBV27 and TRBJ2-7, with D hard to call. In germline, CDR1 is MNHEY, CDR2 SMNVEV (reference sequence). This CDR3 has 15 amino acids. Trimming removed 1 base from V and 7 bases from J, with 17 bases in between. This chain's CDR3 is CASSLFSRGTVEQYF. For the CDR3, the DNA is TGTGCCAGCAGTTTATTCTCAAGAGGAACCGTAGAGCAGTACTTC.

V usage is TRBV5-1 and J usage is TRBJ2-1, with 8 nucleotides matching TRBD2. The V segment lost 6 bases and the J segment 0 bases; nucleotides outside the gene matches: 5. Germline V lookup: CDR1 SGHRS, CDR2 YFSETQ. The CDR3 runs 15 residues. CDR3 region: CASTERERSYNEQFF. In DNA, the CDR3 is TGCGCCAGCACCGAGCGGGAGCGCTCCTACAATGAGCAGTTCTTC.

The rearrangement joins TRBV5-4 to TRBJ2-7, with D perhaps TRBD2 (7 bases). The CDR3 runs 15 residues. The V and J ends lost 5 bases and 2 bases respectively, with 17 bases between them. Germline lookup yields CDR1 SGHNT and CDR2 YYREEE (reference sequence). The CDR3 loop reads CASRGRGGCPYEQYF. The CDR3 region has the DNA TGTGCCAGCAGAGGTAGGGGGGGATGCCCCTACGAGCAGTACTTC.

The V and J genes are TRBV19 and TRBJ1-1; no definite D call. Per the germline V gene, CDR1 is LNHDA and CDR2 is SQIVND (reference sequence). This CDR3 has 12 amino acids. V was trimmed by 4 bases and J by 0 bases, leaving 3 bases between them. The DNA of the CDR3 is TGTGCCAGTAGTACTTTGAACACTGAAGCTTTCTTT. This encodes CASSTLNTEAFF.

The chain carries TRBV4-1 and TRBJ2-7; 14 bases fit TRBD2. CDR3 length: 18 residues. In germline, CDR1 is MGHRA, CDR2 YSYEKL. V trimming: 4 bases; J trimming: 2 bases; junction bases outside the gene matches: 10. The CDR3 nucleotides read TGCGCCAGCAGCCTTGGACTAGCGGGGGGAGGTGGCCCCTACGAGCAGTACTTC. Amino acids: CASSLGLAGGGGPYEQYF.

The rearrangement joins TRBV23-1 to TRBJ1-5; TRBD1 might be the D (6 bases). TRBV23-1 counts as an open reading frame of uncertain function. This CDR3 is 13 amino acids long. Trimming took off 7 bases at V and 7 bases at J, with 14 bases between the two ends. In DNA, the CDR3 is TGCGCCAGCATTCCAGGGGAAATCCAGCCCCAGCATTTT. This encodes CASIPGEIQPQHF.

The chain links TRBV9 to TRBJ1-2; the match to TRBD1 covers 9 bases. The V gene end was trimmed by 3 bases and the J gene end by 8 bases; junction bases not matched to a gene: 2. There are 12 residues in the CDR3. Germline lookup yields CDR1 SGDLS and CDR2 YYNGEE. CDR3 in amino acids: CASSGTGEGYTF. CDR3 DNA sequence: TGTGCCAGCAGCGGGACAGGGGAAGGCTACACCTTC. Combining the CDR3 with reference TRBV9 and TRBJ1-2 gives the whole variable domain DSGVTQTPKHLITATGQRVTLRCSPRSGDLSVYWYQQSLDQGLQFLIQYYNGEERAKGNILERFSAQQFPDLHSELNLSSLELGDSALYFCASSGTGEGYTFGSGTRLTVV.

The chain carries TRBV7-9 and TRBJ1-1; 9 bases are a match to TRBD1. Germline trimming cut 10 bases from V and 5 bases from J; bases unmatched to any gene: 11. The germline V gene has CDR1 SEHNR and CDR2 FQNEAQ (reference sequence). The CDR3 covers 14 residues. CDR3 amino acids: CATTTGQGRTEAFF. The CDR3 bases are TGTGCCACGACAACGGGACAGGGAAGGACTGAAGCTTTCTTT.

The CDR3 DNA reads as TGTGCCAGCTCACCACCGGTCCTGACTAGCGGGAGGGTGCTTCTCGAGCAGTACTTC. This codes for CASSPPVLTSGRVLLEQYF. This sequence joins TRBV18 and TRBJ2-7, with TRBD2 identical over 14 bases. Trimming at V came to 0 bases and at J to 6 bases, leaving 13 bases not matched to a gene. Per germline, CDR1 KGHSH and CDR2 LQKENI. This CDR3 has 19 residues.

The V gene is TRBV7-2, the J gene TRBJ2-7; TRBD2 agrees at 16 bases. Per the germline V gene, CDR1 is SGHTA and CDR2 is FQGNSA. The CDR3 is 15 residues long. V lost 5 bases and J lost 5; bases outside the gene matches: 3. CDR3 loop: CASSTGLAGGHEQYF. CDR3 sequence (DNA): TGTGCCAGCAGCACGGGACTAGCGGGAGGGCACGAGCAGTACTTC. The whole variable domain, remainder taken from reference TRBV7-2 and TRBJ2-7, is GAGVSQSPSNKVTEKGKDVELRCDPISGHTALYWYRQSLGQGLEFLIYFQGNSAPDKSGLPSDRFSAERTGGSVSTLTIQRTQQEDSAVYLCASSTGLAGGHEQYFGPGTRLTVT.

The gene calls are TRBV10-3 and TRBJ2-7; D is perhaps TRBD2 (6 bases). V lost 7 bases, J lost 2 bases, and 12 bases lay in between. CDR1 and CDR2 (germline): ENHRY, SYGVKD. This CDR3 region has 13 residues. The CDR3: CAITGGVAYEQYF. The CDR3 coding sequence is TGTGCCATCACTGGCGGGGTTGCCTACGAGCAGTACTTC.

The chain links TRBV6-5 to TRBJ2-1, with TRBD2 matching 13 bases. This CDR3 comprises 14 residues. CDR1 is MNHEY, CDR2 SVGAGI, per germline. V shed 6 bases, J shed 9 bases, and the junction held 5 bases outside the gene matches. Here the CDR3 reads CASRTGLAGVEQFF. In DNA, the CDR3 is TGTGCCAGCAGAACAGGACTAGCGGGAGTTGAGCAGTTCTTC.

This clone was picked up one time. V is TRBV27 and J is TRBJ2-2; 14 bases map to TRBD2. The CDR3 extends over 17 amino acids. The germline gives CDR1 MNHEY, CDR2 SMNVEV (reference sequence). Trimming cost V 4 bases and J 7 bases; bases outside gene matches: 8. The CDR3 region has the DNA TGTGCCAGCAGTTCGGGACTAGCGGGAGCGGGTTTCGGGGAGCTGTTTTTT. Protein product: CASSSGLAGAGFGELFF.

This chain uses TRBV11-2 with TRBJ1-1; 7 bases agree with TRBD1. The CDR3 runs to 14 residues. CDR1 and CDR2 from the germline V gene are SGHAT and FQNNGV. After removal of 1 base from V and 1 base from J, the junction contained 0 bases not matched to a gene. CDR3 sequence reads: CASSLGTGNTEAFF. The CDR3 DNA is TGTGCCAGCAGCTTAGGGACAGGGAACACTGAAGCTTTCTTT.

The chain combines TRBV2 with TRBJ1-3; 8 bases fit TRBD1. CDR1 and CDR2 from the germline V gene are SNHLY and FYNNEI. J was trimmed by 8 bases and V by 7 bases; bases with no gene match: 7. The CDR3 covers 13 residues. The CDR3 here is CASNSDREDTIYF. In DNA, the CDR3 is TGTGCCAGCAACTCGGACAGGGAGGACACCATATATTTT.

J is TRBJ2-1 and V is TRBV14; 7 bases are a match to TRBD2. The CDR3 contains 17 residues. J was trimmed by 9 bases and V by 4 bases; bases with no gene match: 18. The germline gives CDR1 SGHDN, CDR2 FVKESK. CDR3 bases: TGTGCCAGCAGCCGGGGACTACTAGCTCACTGGGGGAGTGAGCAGTTCTTC. It codes for CASSRGLLAHWGSEQFF. The whole variable domain, remainder taken from reference TRBV14 and TRBJ2-1, is EAGVTQFPSHSVIEKGQTVTLRCDPISGHDNLYWYRRVMGKEIKFLLHFVKESKQDESGMPNNRFLAERTGGTYSTLKVQPAELEDSGVYFCASSRGLLAHWGSEQFFGPGTRLTVL.